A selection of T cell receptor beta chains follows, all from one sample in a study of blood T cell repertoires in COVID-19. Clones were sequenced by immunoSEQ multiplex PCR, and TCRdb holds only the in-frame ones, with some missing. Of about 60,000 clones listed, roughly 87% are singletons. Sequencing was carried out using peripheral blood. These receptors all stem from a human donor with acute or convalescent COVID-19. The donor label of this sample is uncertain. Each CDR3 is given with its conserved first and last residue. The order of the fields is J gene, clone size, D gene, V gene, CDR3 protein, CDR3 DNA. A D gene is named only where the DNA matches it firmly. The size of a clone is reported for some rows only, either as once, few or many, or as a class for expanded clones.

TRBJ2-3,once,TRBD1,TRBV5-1,CASSMGQGSSGDTQYF,TGCGCCAGCAGCATGGGACAGGGGTCCTCCGGAGATACGCAGTATTTT
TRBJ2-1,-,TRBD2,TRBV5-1,CASSLGTSGMTNEQFF,TGCGCCAGCAGCTTGGGTACTAGCGGGATGACAAATGAGCAGTTCTTC
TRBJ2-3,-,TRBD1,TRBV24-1,CATSDNRGRFTDTQYF,TGTGCCACCAGTGACAACAGGGGGCGATTCACAGATACGCAGTATTTT
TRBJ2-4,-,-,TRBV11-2,CASSLVQGIATKNIQYF,TGTGCCAGCAGCTTAGTACAGGGTATAGCGACCAAAAACATTCAGTACTTC
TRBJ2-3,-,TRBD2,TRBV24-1,CATSDSSFGSGRADTQYF,TGTGCCACCAGTGATTCCTCCTTTGGTAGCGGGAGAGCAGATACGCAGTATTTT
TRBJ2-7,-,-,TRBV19,CASSILRGPYEQYF,TGTGCCAGTAGTATCCTACGGGGTCCCTACGAGCAGTACTTC
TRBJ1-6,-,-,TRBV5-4,CASSSRSRGSGSYNSPLHF,TGTGCCAGCAGCTCCCGTTCCCGAGGGAGTGGCTCCTATAATTCACCCCTCCACTTT
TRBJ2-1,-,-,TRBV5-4,CASRRDKEGSNEQFF,TGTGCCAGCAGGAGGGACAAAGAGGGTTCCAATGAGCAGTTCTTC
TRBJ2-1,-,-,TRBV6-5,CASSYDGSIDEQFF,TGTGCCAGCAGTTACGACGGGAGCATAGATGAGCAGTTCTTC
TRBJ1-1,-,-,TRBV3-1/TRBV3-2,CASSQVGGRTEAFF,TGTGCCAGCAGCCAAGTCGGGGGGCGGACTGAAGCTTTCTTT
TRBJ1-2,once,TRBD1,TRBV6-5,CASISGTGADGYTF,TGTGCCAGCATATCCGGGACAGGGGCCGATGGCTACACCTTC
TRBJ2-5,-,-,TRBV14,CASSQVGQPQETQYF,TGTGCCAGCAGCCAAGTCGGACAGCCGCAAGAGACCCAGTACTTC
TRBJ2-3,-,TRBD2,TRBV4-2,CASSPRGTSGVADTQYF,TGTGCCAGCAGCCCCCGAGGGACTAGCGGGGTAGCAGATACGCAGTATTTT
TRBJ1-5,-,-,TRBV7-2,CASSLRTGNQPQHF,TGTGCCAGCAGCTTAAGGACAGGCAATCAGCCCCAGCATTTT
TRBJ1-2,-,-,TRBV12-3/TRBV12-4,CASSPGEHGYTF,TGTGCCAGCAGTCCAGGGGAACATGGCTACACCTTC
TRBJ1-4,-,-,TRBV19,CASRLRRGSTGEKLFF,TGTGCCAGTAGGCTAAGACGGGGTTCAACGGGGGAAAAACTGTTTTTT
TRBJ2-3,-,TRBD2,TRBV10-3,CAISGTSGGSTDTQYF,TGTGCCATCAGCGGGACTAGCGGGGGGAGCACAGATACGCAGTATTTT
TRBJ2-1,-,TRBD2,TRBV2,CASSETSGGDNEQFF,TGTGCCAGCAGTGAGACTAGCGGGGGGGACAATGAGCAGTTCTTC
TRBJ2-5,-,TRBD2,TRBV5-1,CASSFQGLAGQETQYF,TGCGCCAGCAGCTTCCAGGGACTAGCGGGACAAGAGACCCAGTACTTC
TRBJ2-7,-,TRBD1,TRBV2,CASSGGQGSLEQYF,TGTGCCAGCAGTGGGGGACAGGGCTCTCTCGAGCAGTACTTC
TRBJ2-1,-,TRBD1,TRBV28,CASTRDSYNEQFF,TGTGCCAGCACCCGGGACAGCTACAATGAGCAGTTCTTC
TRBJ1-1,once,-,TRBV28,CASSQTGRSRTEAFF,TGTGCCAGCAGTCAAACGGGGAGGTCTCGCACTGAAGCTTTCTTT
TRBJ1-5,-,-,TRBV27,CASSPATGSNSNQPQHF,TGTGCCAGCAGTCCCGCAACAGGGTCCAATAGCAATCAGCCCCAGCATTTT
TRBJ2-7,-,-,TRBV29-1,CSVRQASYEQYF,TGCAGCGTTCGACAGGCCTCCTACGAGCAGTACTTC
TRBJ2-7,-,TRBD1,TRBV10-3,CAISSGTGGSYEQYF,TGTGCCATCAGTTCCGGGACAGGGGGTTCCTACGAGCAGTACTTC
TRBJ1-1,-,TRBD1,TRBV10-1,CASSETRQGGRLNTEAFF,TGCGCCAGCAGTGAGACCCGACAGGGTGGCCGATTGAACACTGAAGCTTTCTTT
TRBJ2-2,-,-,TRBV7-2,CASRSGRPVRAGELFF,TGTGCCAGCAGATCCGGACGCCCTGTGAGGGCCGGGGAGCTGTTTTTT
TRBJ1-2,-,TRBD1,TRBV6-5,CAGGDRGLYGYTF,TGTGCCGGGGGGGACAGGGGGCTCTATGGCTACACCTTC
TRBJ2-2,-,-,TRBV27,CASSSPRDSPYTGELFF,TGTGCCAGCAGTTCACCCCGGGACTCCCCTTATACCGGGGAGCTGTTTTTT
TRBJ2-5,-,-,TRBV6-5,CASSNREFGETQYF,TGTGCCAGCAGTAACAGGGAGTTCGGAGAGACCCAGTACTTC
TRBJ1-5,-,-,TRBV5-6,CASSLLSNQPQHF,TGTGCCAGCAGCTTACTGAGCAATCAGCCCCAGCATTTT
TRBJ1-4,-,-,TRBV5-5,CASSPPRGGTNEKLFF,TGTGCCAGCAGCCCCCCAAGAGGTGGAACTAATGAAAAACTGTTTTTT
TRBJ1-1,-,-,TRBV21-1,CASSKAGQGGVDTEAFF,TGTGCCAGCAGCAAAGCCGGCCAGGGGGGAGTGGACACTGAAGCTTTCTTT
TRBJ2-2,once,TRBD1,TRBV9,CASSDREPLRNTGELFF,TGTGCCAGCAGTGACAGGGAGCCTTTAAGGAACACCGGGGAGCTGTTTTTT
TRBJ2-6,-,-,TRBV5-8,CASRGGGPVLTF,TGTGCCAGCAGGGGAGGGGGACCCGTCCTGACTTTC
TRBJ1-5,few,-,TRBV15,CATSRESAGFSNQPQHF,TGTGCCACCAGCAGAGAGTCGGCAGGGTTTAGCAATCAGCCCCAGCATTTT
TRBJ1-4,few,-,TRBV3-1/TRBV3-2,CASSQEGQTNEKLFF,TGTGCCAGCAGCCAAGAGGGACAAACTAATGAAAAACTGTTTTTT
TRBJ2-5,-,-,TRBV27,CASSLQGQETQYF,TGTGCCAGCAGTTTACAGGGGCAAGAGACCCAGTACTTC
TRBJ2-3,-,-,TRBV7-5,CARSLSGRDTDTQYF,TGTGCCAGAAGCCTTAGCGGGAGGGACACAGATACGCAGTATTTT
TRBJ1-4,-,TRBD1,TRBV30,CAWSEPGQLNEKLFF,TGTGCCTGGAGTGAGCCGGGACAGCTTAATGAAAAACTGTTTTTT
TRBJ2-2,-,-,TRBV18,CASSPTREPLSGELFF,TGTGCCAGCTCACCTACCCGGGAGCCCCTTTCTGGGGAGCTGTTTTTT
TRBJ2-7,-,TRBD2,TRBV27,CASSLREGYEQYF,TGTGCCAGCAGTTTAAGGGAGGGCTACGAGCAGTACTTC